This T cell receptor (beta chain) appears in the sequencing data of a study of blood T cell repertoires in COVID-19. Across the whole study: Acute-phase and convalescent COVID-19 samples originated in the United States, Italy and Spain. Nucleic acid was either cDNA or gDNA, and it came from T cells, B-cell-depleted T cells, or PBMCs.

Patients of the Seattle cohort, enrolled during active infection, were followed longitudinally. As handled by the study authors: The authors estimated nucleated cell counts from reference gene primer amplification. Assay used: immunoSEQ multiplex PCR; TCRdb lists only in-frame clones, some missing. The DNA gave D and trimming, while V, J and clone size come from that table. The profile shows fewer than 200,000 clones, roughly 86% of them singletons. Germline loops: CDR1 SGHKS, CDR2 YYEKEE (reference sequence). V dropped 2 bases and J dropped 0 bases, with 5 bases sitting between them. The CDR3 extends over 13 amino acids.

The chain recombines TRBV5-5 with TRBJ1-1; D ambiguous. This clonotype was sampled from a woman older than 75 with COVID-19, enrolled during active disease. The sequenced material came from peripheral blood. CDR3 nucleotide sequence: TGTGCCAGCAGCTTTGCAGTGAACACTGAAGCTTTCTTT. Protein product: CASSFAVNTEAFF. Complete variable domain (other parts from reference TRBV5-5 and TRBJ1-1): DAGVTQSPTHLIKTRGQQVTLRCSPISGHKSVSWYQQVLGQGPQFIFQYYEKEERGRGNFPDRFSARQFPNYSSELNVNALLLGDSALYLCASSFAVNTEAFFGQGTRLTVV.